This T cell receptor beta chain emerged from a study of CD8+CD57+ T cells in acquired aplastic anemia. Points from the study as a whole: Overlapping CD8+ CDR3 repertoires of patients and controls contained approximately 28 shared sequences.

Genomic DNA served as template for TCR beta VDJ and CDR3 profiling. TCRdb analysed the reads with MiXCR anew, one entry per CDR3 protein. The sample lists 95,000 to 120,000 distinct CDR3 sequences, 40% to 60% seen once, with roughly 31% in the top ten. At least ten counts were recorded for this clonotype. Antigen specificity is unknown. The CDR3 is 14 residues long. The germline V and J ends were trimmed by 1 base and 5 bases, with 10 bases remaining between them. Germline loops: CDR1 MGHDK, CDR2 SYGVNS. This receptor was identified in a human donor in good health, serving as a control. Sample: sorted CD4+, CD8+, or CD8+CD57+ T cells (not recorded which) from PBMCs. The chain joins TRBV25-1 to TRBJ2-3; D is uncertain. This CDR3 is CASSEWGSQDTQYF. In DNA form, the CDR3 reads TGTGCCAGCAGTGAATGGGGTTCGCAAGATACGCAGTATTTT.